Below are 30 T cell receptor beta chains sequenced from a single sample in a study of blood T cell repertoires in COVID-19. The data were produced by immunoSEQ multiplex PCR, yet TCRdb's version contains in-frame clones alone and is incomplete. The data hold some 78,000 clones, with approximately 80% observed a single time. The source material was peripheral blood. These receptors were taken from a man in his sixties with active or convalescent COVID-19.

V usage is TRBV5-1 and J usage is TRBJ1-1; D may be TRBD1 (5 bases). The CDR3 has 14 residues. Deletions cut 2 bases from V and 2 bases from J, with 10 bases between. Germline CDR1 is SGHRS and CDR2 is YFSETQ. CDR3 region: CASSLGVTNTEAFF. The CDR3, as DNA: TGCGCCAGCAGCTTAGGGGTTACAAACACTGAAGCTTTCTTT.

The chain links TRBV6-5 to TRBJ1-5; TRBD1 matches 7 bases. Germline V gene sequence: CDR1 MNHEY, CDR2 SVGAGI. This CDR3 is 15 amino acids long. Trimming at V came to 0 bases and at J to 4 bases, leaving 3 bases not matched to a gene. Here the CDR3 reads CASSYSNRGNQPQHF. In nucleotides, the CDR3 is TGTGCCAGCAGTTACTCGAACAGGGGTAATCAGCCCCAGCATTTT.

This clone was detected only a few times. V usage is TRBV6-5 and J usage is TRBJ1-4; TRBD1 aligns across 7 bases. Germline V gene sequence: CDR1 MNHEY, CDR2 SVGAGI. The CDR3 contains 14 residues. V lost 4 bases to trimming and J lost 7 bases; unmatched junction nucleotides: 6. CDR3: CASSSRQGTEKLFF. The CDR3 region has the DNA TGTGCCAGCAGTTCACGACAGGGAACTGAAAAACTGTTTTTT.

The chain uses TRBV19 and TRBJ2-3; 8 bases agree with TRBD2. Germline lookup yields CDR1 LNHDA and CDR2 SQIVND (reference sequence). CDR3 length: 15 residues. V shed 3 bases, J shed 4 bases, and the junction held 6 bases outside the gene matches. CDR3 nucleotide sequence: TGTGCCAGTAGTATCGTCGGGGGGGCCCCAGATACGCAGTATTTT. It translates to CASSIVGGAPDTQYF. Based on the CDR3 plus reference TRBV19 and TRBJ2-3, the full variable domain is DGGITQSPKYLFRKEGQNVTLSCEQNLNHDAMYWYRQDPGQGLRLIYYSQIVNDFQKGDIAEGYSVSREKKESFPLTVTSAQKNPTAFYLCASSIVGGAPDTQYFGPGTRLTVL.

The CDR3 bases are TGTGCCAGCAGACGTCCGGGACAGTCCCACACTGAAGCTTTCTTT. Amino acids: CASRRPGQSHTEAFF. The V gene is TRBV6-5, the J gene TRBJ1-1; TRBD1 agrees at 7 bases. Trimming at V came to 6 bases and at J to 3 bases, leaving 10 bases not matched to a gene. From germline, CDR1 is MNHEY and CDR2 SVGAGI. CDR3 length equals 15 residues.

The chain uses TRBV6-5 and TRBJ1-1, with 8 bases matching TRBD1. Germline CDR1 and CDR2: MNHEY and SVGAGI. Germline trimming cut 6 bases from V and 7 bases from J; bases unmatched to any gene: 4. The CDR3 consists of 12 residues. The CDR3 loop is CASRGTGNEAFF. The CDR3 region has the DNA TGTGCCAGCAGGGGGACAGGTAATGAAGCTTTCTTT.

CDR3 DNA: TGTGCCAGTAGTATATGGGCAGTGAACACTGAAGCTTTCTTT. This gives the protein CASSIWAVNTEAFF. This sequence joins TRBV19 and TRBJ1-1; no definite D call. This CDR3 spans 14 amino acids. V was shortened by 2 bases and J by 0 bases, with 7 bases between the two germline ends. Germline V gene sequence: CDR1 LNHDA, CDR2 SQIVND (reference sequence).

This chain joins TRBV7-2 and TRBJ2-7, with 9 nucleotides matching TRBD1. From germline, CDR1 is SGHTA and CDR2 FQGNSA. The CDR3 loop spans 14 amino acids. The ends lost 1 base at V and 2 bases at J; junction bases unmatched: 0. The CDR3 reads CASSLGQGAYEQYF. The CDR3, as DNA: TGTGCCAGCAGCTTAGGACAGGGGGCCTACGAGCAGTACTTC. The variable domain in full, with the rest retrieved from reference TRBV7-2 and TRBJ2-7, is GAGVSQSPSNKVTEKGKDVELRCDPISGHTALYWYRQSLGQGLEFLIYFQGNSAPDKSGLPSDRFSAERTGGSVSTLTIQRTQQEDSAVYLCASSLGQGAYEQYFGPGTRLTVT.

This clone was seen once. V usage is TRBV9 and J usage is TRBJ2-2; 9 nucleotides line up with TRBD2. Trimming at V came to 0 bases and at J to 2 bases, leaving 2 bases not matched to a gene. Germline V gene data show CDR1 as SGDLS and CDR2 as YYNGEE. This CDR3 contains 16 residues. The CDR3 sequence is CASSVVAGVNTGELFF. CDR3 nucleotide sequence: TGTGCCAGCAGCGTAGTAGCGGGGGTTAACACCGGGGAGCTGTTTTTT.

V usage is TRBV7-2 and J usage is TRBJ1-2; tentatively, D is TRBD1 (6 bases). The CDR3 is made up of 16 amino acids. Between the trimmed V and J ends, which lost 4 bases and 3 bases, there was a span of 18 bases. CDR1 SGHTA and CDR2 FQGNSA come from the germline V gene. The CDR3 nucleotides read TGTGCCAGCAGCTGGGCGGCGGGGGCGCAAGACTATGGCTACACCTTC. This encodes CASSWAAGAQDYGYTF.

The V gene is TRBV6-2 or TRBV6-3, the J gene TRBJ2-1, with D maybe TRBD2 (6 bases). CDR3 length: 15 residues. V was clipped by 1 base and J by 7 bases, with 14 bases between them. Germline V gives CDR1 MNHEY, CDR2 SVGEGT. In DNA, the CDR3 is TGTGCCAGCAGTTACTTAACGGGACTCGCGAATGAGCAGTTCTTC. This gives the protein CASSYLTGLANEQFF.

The chain joins TRBV16 to TRBJ1-2; TRBD1 aligns across 7 bases. CDR1 and CDR2 from the germline V gene are KGHSY and FQNENV. This CDR3 comprises 16 residues. After removal of 3 bases from V and 4 bases from J, the junction contained 11 bases not matched to a gene. The CDR3 DNA reads as TGTGCCAGCAGCCATTGGGGTGAGGGGGCAACCTATGGCTACACCTTC. Residues: CASSHWGEGATYGYTF.

This clone was observed once. The chain employs TRBV11-2 and TRBJ1-2; D perhaps matches TRBD1 (5 bases). Deletions cut 5 bases from V and 4 bases from J, with 14 bases between. CDR1 and CDR2 from the germline V gene are SGHAT and FQNNGV. The CDR3 loop spans 14 amino acids. The CDR3 DNA sequence: TGTGCCAGCAGCCCCACGCAGGGCGGCTATGGCTACACCTTC. Protein: CASSPTQGGYGYTF.

The chain uses TRBV21-1 and TRBJ2-7; whether TRBD2, the table's D call, matches the DNA was not checked. TRBV21-1 corresponds to a pseudogene. The CDR3 spans 10 residues. CDR3 bases: TGTGCCAGCAGGACCCGGGGGCAGTACTTC. Encoded protein: CASRTRGQYF.

The chain has TRBV6-5 and TRBJ2-3, with TRBD2 matching 9 bases. Germline V gene sequence: CDR1 MNHEY, CDR2 SVGAGI. The CDR3 extends over 15 amino acids. The trim removed 4 bases at V and 4 bases at J, leaving 6 bases unmatched. The CDR3 reads CASSWSGGSADTQYF. The CDR3 coding sequence is TGTGCCAGCAGTTGGAGCGGGGGGTCCGCAGATACGCAGTATTTT.

In this sample, this clone turned up a few times. The chain employs TRBV3-1 (or the pseudogene TRBV3-2) and TRBJ2-3, with 7 bases fitting TRBD1. The V and J ends lost 4 bases and 5 bases, in that order; junction bases with no gene match: 6. This CDR3 comprises 14 residues. Germline values: CDR1 LGHDT, CDR2 YNNKEL (reference sequence). This CDR3 is CASSLETGQDTQYF. The CDR3 DNA reads as TGTGCCAGCAGCCTGGAGACAGGGCAAGATACGCAGTATTTT.

This rearrangement joins TRBV5-1 to TRBJ1-2; 7 bases line up with TRBD1. Germline values: CDR1 SGHRS, CDR2 YFSETQ. There are 17 residues in the CDR3. The chain's CDR3 is CASTAEGAGQTTRGYTF. CDR3 bases: TGCGCAAGTACTGCCGAGGGGGCAGGACAGACGACGAGAGGCTACACCTTC.

The chain recombines TRBV11-2 with TRBJ1-6; 7 nucleotides line up with TRBD1. Germline lookup yields CDR1 SGHAT and CDR2 FQNNGV. This CDR3 contains 14 residues. Trimming removed 5 bases from V and 9 bases from J; junction bases left unmatched: 7. The CDR3 DNA reads TGTGCCAGCAGCCCTCAGGGGGGAGGTTCACCCCTCCACTTT. It yields the protein CASSPQGGGSPLHF.

This clone was seen only once. This chain links TRBV18 with TRBJ2-7; 11 nucleotides align to TRBD1. This CDR3 spans 15 amino acids. The J segment lost 3 bases and the V segment lost 2 bases, leaving 3 bases of the junction unmatched. In germline, CDR1 is KGHSH, CDR2 LQKENI. Written as DNA, the CDR3 is TGTGCCAGCTCACCAACGGGGACAGGGGGCTACGAGCAGTACTTC. Residues: CASSPTGTGGYEQYF.

V gene TRBV25-1 combines with J gene TRBJ1-1; D not resolved. This CDR3 contains 13 residues. The germline V gene has CDR1 MGHDK and CDR2 SYGVNS. Trimming shortened V by 4 bases and J by 5 bases, and 11 bases separated the two germline ends. The CDR3 DNA reads as TGTGCCAGCAGTGGATTCTCGGGGACTGAAGCTTTCTTT. Amino acids: CASSGFSGTEAFF.

Only a few counts were recorded for this clone. The chain joins TRBV4-1 to TRBJ2-3, with D maybe TRBD1 (6 bases). The CDR3 is 16 amino acids. The germline V and J ends were trimmed by 1 base and 3 bases, with 14 bases remaining between them. Per germline, CDR1 MGHRA and CDR2 YSYEKL. CDR3: CASSQADRGRTDTQYF. The CDR3 DNA is TGCGCCAGCAGCCAAGCGGACAGAGGAAGGACAGATACGCAGTATTTT.

This rearrangement joins TRBV7-9 to TRBJ2-1; 8 nucleotides line up with TRBD1. Germline CDR1 SEHNR, CDR2 FQNEAQ (reference sequence). J lost 7 bases, V lost 4 bases, and 9 bases had no gene match. This CDR3 has 15 amino acids. The CDR3 protein is CASSSPTTGGNEQFF. The DNA of the CDR3 is TGTGCCAGCAGCTCCCCAACAACAGGGGGAAATGAGCAGTTCTTC.

The chain uses TRBV19 and TRBJ1-2; no clear D gene. V was shortened by 6 bases and J by 6 bases, with 14 bases between the two germline ends. Per germline, CDR1 LNHDA and CDR2 SQIVND (reference sequence). This CDR3 comprises 13 residues. The CDR3 DNA sequence: TGTGCCAGTAGCCCGGGAAAACTCAATGGCTACACCTTC. The encoded protein is CASSPGKLNGYTF.

The rearrangement uses TRBV3-1 (or the pseudogene TRBV3-2) and TRBJ1-2, with 7 bases fitting TRBD1. This CDR3 comprises 15 residues. In germline, CDR1 is LGHDT, CDR2 YNNKEL (reference sequence). V shed 2 bases, J shed 1 base, and the junction held 4 bases outside the gene matches. The CDR3 sequence: CASSQLRQGNYGYTF. In DNA, the CDR3 is TGTGCCAGCAGCCAACTTCGACAGGGTAACTATGGCTACACCTTC.

V gene TRBV13 combines with J gene TRBJ1-2, with 7 bases that match TRBD1. CDR1 and CDR2 from the germline V gene are PRHDT and FYEKMQ (reference sequence). Trimming cost V 1 base and J 4 bases; bases outside gene matches: 0. The CDR3 length is 13 residues. The CDR3 loop is CASSLDRGYGYTF. In nucleotides, the CDR3 is TGTGCCAGCAGCTTAGACAGGGGCTATGGCTACACCTTC.

This clone was detected a few times. The rearrangement uses TRBV6-5 and TRBJ2-2; no definite D call. The V gene's germline CDR1 is MNHEY and CDR2 SVGAGI. The CDR3 loop spans 13 amino acids. V dropped 6 bases and J dropped 4 bases, with 9 bases sitting between them. In nucleotides, the CDR3 is TGTGCCAGCAGCCACCCCGGCACCGGGGAGCTGTTTTTT. Amino acids: CASSHPGTGELFF.

V gene TRBV7-2 combines with J gene TRBJ2-7, with D perhaps TRBD1 (5 bases). V dropped 3 bases and J dropped 1 base, with 10 bases sitting between them. Germline V CDR1 and CDR2: SGHTA, FQGNSA. The CDR3 loop spans 14 amino acids. CDR3 nucleotides: TGTGCCAGCAGCTTTCGCCCAGGGTCCTACGAGCAGTACTTC. Protein product: CASSFRPGSYEQYF.

The J gene is TRBJ2-7, the V gene TRBV15; 10 bases are shared with TRBD1. This CDR3 has 17 amino acids. Trimming removed 0 bases from V and 1 base from J; junction bases left unmatched: 6. Per the germline V gene, CDR1 is LNHNV and CDR2 is YYDKDF (reference sequence). CDR3 DNA: TGTGCCACCAGCAGAGAATGGGGACAGGGGTTATCCTACGAGCAGTACTTC. It is translated as CATSREWGQGLSYEQYF. Full variable domain (outside the CDR3, taken from reference TRBV15 and TRBJ2-7): DAMVIQNPRYQVTQFGKPVTLSCSQTLNHNVMYWYQQKSSQAPKLLFHYYDKDFNNEADTPDNFQSRRPNTSFCFLDIRSPGLGDTAMYLCATSREWGQGLSYEQYFGPGTRLTVT.

The rearrangement uses TRBV6-5 and TRBJ2-3; TRBD2 aligns across 8 bases. Unmatched junction bases numbered 2, after V lost 0 bases and J lost 3 bases. Germline assignment: CDR1 MNHEY and CDR2 SVGAGI. CDR3 length: 15 residues. The CDR3 spells CASSYSSGVTDTQYF. The DNA for the CDR3 is TGTGCCAGCAGTTACTCTAGCGGGGTAACAGATACGCAGTATTTT.

The V call is TRBV21-1, the J call TRBJ1-2; the table's D call TRBD1 went unverified against the DNA. TRBV21-1 is a pseudogene segment. The CDR3 runs 13 residues. CDR3 bases: TGTGCCAGCAGCAATACAGGGCGACGGGGCTACACCTTC. As protein: CASSNTGRRGYTF.